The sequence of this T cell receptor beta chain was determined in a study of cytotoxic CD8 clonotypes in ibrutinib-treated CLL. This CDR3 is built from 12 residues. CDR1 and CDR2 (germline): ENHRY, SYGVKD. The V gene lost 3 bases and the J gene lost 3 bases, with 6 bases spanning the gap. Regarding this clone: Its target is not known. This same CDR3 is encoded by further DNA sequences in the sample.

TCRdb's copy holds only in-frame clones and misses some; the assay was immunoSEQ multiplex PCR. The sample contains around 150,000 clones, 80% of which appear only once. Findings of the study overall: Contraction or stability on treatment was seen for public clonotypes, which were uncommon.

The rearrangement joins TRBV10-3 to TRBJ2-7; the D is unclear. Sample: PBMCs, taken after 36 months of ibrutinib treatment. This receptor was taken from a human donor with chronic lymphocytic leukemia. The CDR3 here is CAISDKSYEQYF. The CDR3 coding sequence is TGTGCCATCAGTGACAAGAGCTACGAGCAGTACTTC.